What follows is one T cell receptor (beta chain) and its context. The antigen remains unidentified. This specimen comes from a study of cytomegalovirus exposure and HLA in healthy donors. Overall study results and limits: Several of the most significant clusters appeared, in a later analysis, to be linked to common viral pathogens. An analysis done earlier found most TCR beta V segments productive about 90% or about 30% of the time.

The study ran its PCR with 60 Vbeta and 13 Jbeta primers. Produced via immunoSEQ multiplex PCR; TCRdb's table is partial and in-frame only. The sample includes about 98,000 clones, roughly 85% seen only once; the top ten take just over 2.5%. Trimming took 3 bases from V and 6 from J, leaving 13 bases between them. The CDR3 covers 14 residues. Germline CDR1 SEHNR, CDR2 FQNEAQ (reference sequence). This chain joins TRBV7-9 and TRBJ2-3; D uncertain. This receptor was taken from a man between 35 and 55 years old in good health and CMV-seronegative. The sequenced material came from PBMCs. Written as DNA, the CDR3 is TGTGCCAGCAGCTTCGCGCCGGGTCGGGATACGCAGTATTTT. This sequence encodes CASSFAPGRDTQYF. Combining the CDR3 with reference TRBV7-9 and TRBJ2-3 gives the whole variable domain DTGVSQNPRHKITKRGQNVTFRCDPISEHNRLYWYRQTLGQGPEFLTYFQNEAQLEKSRLLSDRFSAERPKGSFSTLEIQRTEQGDSAMYLCASSFAPGRDTQYFGPGTRLTVL.